Given below is one TCR beta chain in context. This sample was taken from a study of identical twins. Trimming shortened V by 6 bases and J by 7 bases, and 16 bases separated the two germline ends. The length of the CDR3 is 14 residues. The germline V gene has CDR1 DFQATT and CDR2 SNEGSKA (reference sequence). Each CDR3 protein is one row after TCRdb ran MiXCR on the 5' RACE reads. The table lists hundreds of thousands of distinct CDR3 sequences, 15% to 20% of them singletons. The data also belong to a second study, concerning T cells expressing NK-cell markers.

The V call is TRBV20-1, the J call TRBJ1-6; D is possibly TRBD1 (6 bases). The origin of this receptor is a woman younger than 30 in good health. The sample consisted of PBMCs. Here the CDR3 reads CSAIDTGRNSPLHF. The CDR3 DNA sequence: TGCAGTGCCATCGATACAGGGAGAAATTCACCCCTCCACTTT.